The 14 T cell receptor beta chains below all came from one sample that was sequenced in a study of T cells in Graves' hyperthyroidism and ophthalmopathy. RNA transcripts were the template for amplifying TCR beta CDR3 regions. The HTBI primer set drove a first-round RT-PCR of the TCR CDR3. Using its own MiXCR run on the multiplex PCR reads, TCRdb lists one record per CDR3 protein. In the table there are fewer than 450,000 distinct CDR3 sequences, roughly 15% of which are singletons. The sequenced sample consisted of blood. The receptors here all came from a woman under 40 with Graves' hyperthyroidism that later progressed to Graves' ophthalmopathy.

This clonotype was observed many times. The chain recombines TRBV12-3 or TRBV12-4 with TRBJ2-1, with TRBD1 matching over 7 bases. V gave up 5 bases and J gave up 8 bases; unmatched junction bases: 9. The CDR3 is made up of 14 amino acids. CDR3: CASSPTGVLDEQFF. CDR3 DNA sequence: TGTGCCAGCAGTCCCACAGGGGTTCTAGATGAGCAGTTCTTC.

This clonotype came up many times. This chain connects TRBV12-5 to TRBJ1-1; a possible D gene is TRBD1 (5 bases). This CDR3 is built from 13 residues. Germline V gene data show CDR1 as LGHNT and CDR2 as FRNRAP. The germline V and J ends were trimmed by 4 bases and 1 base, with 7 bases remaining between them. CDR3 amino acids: CASGSRENTEAFF. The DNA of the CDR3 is TGTGCTAGTGGTTCCAGGGAGAACACTGAAGCTTTCTTT.

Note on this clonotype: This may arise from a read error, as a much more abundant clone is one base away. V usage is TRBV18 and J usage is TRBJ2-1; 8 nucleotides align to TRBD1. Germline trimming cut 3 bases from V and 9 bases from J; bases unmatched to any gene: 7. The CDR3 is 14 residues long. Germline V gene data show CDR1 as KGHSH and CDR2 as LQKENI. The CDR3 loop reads CASSPGTGRSEQFF. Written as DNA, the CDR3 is TGTGCCAGCTCACCGGGGACAGGAAGGAGTGAGCAGTTCTTC.

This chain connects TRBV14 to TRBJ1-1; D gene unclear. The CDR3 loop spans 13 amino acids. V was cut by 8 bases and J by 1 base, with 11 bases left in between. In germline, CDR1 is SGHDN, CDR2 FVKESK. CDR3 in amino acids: CASFYSGNTEAFF. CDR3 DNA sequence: TGTGCCAGCTTTTATTCAGGGAACACTGAAGCTTTCTTT.

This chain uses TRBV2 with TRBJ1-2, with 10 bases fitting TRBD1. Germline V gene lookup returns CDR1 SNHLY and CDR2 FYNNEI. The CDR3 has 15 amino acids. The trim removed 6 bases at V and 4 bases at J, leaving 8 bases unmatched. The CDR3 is CASRMGQGMSYGYTF. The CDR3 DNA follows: TGTGCCAGCAGGATGGGACAGGGGATGAGCTATGGCTACACCTTC.

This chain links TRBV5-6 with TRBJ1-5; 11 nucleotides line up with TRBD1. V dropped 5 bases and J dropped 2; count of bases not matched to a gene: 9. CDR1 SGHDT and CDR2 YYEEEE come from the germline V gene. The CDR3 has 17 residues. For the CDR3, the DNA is TGTGCCAGCAGTAGGACAGGGGGCACATTCGGCAATCAGCCCCAGCATTTT. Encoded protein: CASSRTGGTFGNQPQHF.

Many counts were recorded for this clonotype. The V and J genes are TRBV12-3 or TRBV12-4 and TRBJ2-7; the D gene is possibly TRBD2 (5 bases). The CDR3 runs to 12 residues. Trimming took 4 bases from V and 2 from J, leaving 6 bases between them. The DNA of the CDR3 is TGTGCCAGCAGTTACGGGACCTACGAGCAGTACTTC. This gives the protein CASSYGTYEQYF.

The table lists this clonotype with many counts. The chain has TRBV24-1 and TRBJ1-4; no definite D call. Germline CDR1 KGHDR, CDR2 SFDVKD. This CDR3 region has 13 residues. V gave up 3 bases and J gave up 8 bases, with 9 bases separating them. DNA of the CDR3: TGTGCCACCAGTGATCAGAGCGAGGAAAAACTGTTTTTT. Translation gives CATSDQSEEKLFF.

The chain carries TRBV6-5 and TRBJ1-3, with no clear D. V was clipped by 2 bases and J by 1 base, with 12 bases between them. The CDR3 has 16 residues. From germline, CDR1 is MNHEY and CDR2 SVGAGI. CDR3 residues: CASSYSRYSSGNTIYF. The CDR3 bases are TGTGCCAGCAGTTACAGCAGATACTCGTCTGGAAACACCATATATTTT.

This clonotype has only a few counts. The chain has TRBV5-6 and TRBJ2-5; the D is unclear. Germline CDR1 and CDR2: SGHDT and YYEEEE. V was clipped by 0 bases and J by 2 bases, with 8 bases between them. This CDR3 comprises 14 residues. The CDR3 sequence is CASSLAPGQETQYF. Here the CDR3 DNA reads TGTGCCAGCAGCTTGGCGCCTGGACAAGAGACCCAGTACTTC.

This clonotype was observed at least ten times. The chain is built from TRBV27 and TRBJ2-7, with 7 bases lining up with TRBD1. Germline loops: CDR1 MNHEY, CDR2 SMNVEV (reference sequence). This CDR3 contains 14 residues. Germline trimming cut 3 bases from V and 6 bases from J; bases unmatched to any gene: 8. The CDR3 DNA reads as TGTGCCAGCAGTTTCGGGACAGCCGTCGGCGAGCAGTACTTC. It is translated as CASSFGTAVGEQYF.

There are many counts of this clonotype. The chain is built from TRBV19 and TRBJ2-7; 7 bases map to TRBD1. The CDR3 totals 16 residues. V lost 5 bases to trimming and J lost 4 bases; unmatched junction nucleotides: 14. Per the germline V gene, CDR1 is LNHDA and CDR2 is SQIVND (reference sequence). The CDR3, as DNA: TGTGCCAGTAGTCCAAGACAGGGAGACACTCCTTACGAGCAGTACTTC. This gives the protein CASSPRQGDTPYEQYF.

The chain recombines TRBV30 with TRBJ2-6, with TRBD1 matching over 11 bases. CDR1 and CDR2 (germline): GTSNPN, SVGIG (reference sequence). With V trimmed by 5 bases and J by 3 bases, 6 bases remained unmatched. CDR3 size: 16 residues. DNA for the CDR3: TGTGCCTGGGTTGGACAGGGGGCGTTTGGGGCCAACGTCCTGACTTTC. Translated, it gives CAWVGQGAFGANVLTF.

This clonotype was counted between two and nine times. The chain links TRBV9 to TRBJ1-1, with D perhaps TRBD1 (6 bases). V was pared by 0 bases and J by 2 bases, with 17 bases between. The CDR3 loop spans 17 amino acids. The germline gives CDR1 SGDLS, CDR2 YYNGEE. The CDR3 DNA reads TGTGCCAGCAGCGTAGGTGACAGGTTCCGTTTTAACACTGAAGCTTTCTTT. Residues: CASSVGDRFRFNTEAFF.